What follows are 31 T cell receptor beta chains derived from one specimen sequenced in a study of cytomegalovirus exposure and HLA in healthy donors. TCRdb's table, derived via immunoSEQ multiplex PCR, lists solely in-frame clones and lacks some. The sample lists 85,000 to 95,000 clones; about 96% were seen once. The sequenced sample consisted of PBMCs. Source of these receptors: a man aged 18 to 29 in good health and CMV-seronegative.

V is TRBV27 and J is TRBJ2-7; D is unclear. Germline CDR1 is MNHEY and CDR2 is SMNVEV (reference sequence). Trimming removed 3 bases at V and 4 bases at J, with 13 bases between. The CDR3 is 14 residues long. The CDR3 reads CASSFPHLWYEQYF. The CDR3 coding sequence is TGTGCCAGCAGTTTCCCCCACTTGTGGTACGAGCAGTACTTC.

The V call is TRBV19, the J call TRBJ2-3; 8 nucleotides line up with TRBD2. The CDR3 has 14 amino acids. Per germline, CDR1 LNHDA and CDR2 SQIVND (reference sequence). The ends lost 8 bases at V and 6 bases at J; junction bases unmatched: 10. CDR3: CASRAGALPDTQYF. The CDR3, as DNA: TGTGCCAGTCGAGCGGGAGCCCTCCCCGATACGCAGTATTTT. Using reference TRBV19 and TRBJ2-3 for the parts outside the CDR3, the full variable domain is DGGITQSPKYLFRKEGQNVTLSCEQNLNHDAMYWYRQDPGQGLRLIYYSQIVNDFQKGDIAEGYSVSREKKESFPLTVTSAQKNPTAFYLCASRAGALPDTQYFGPGTRLTVL.

The chain employs TRBV27 and TRBJ1-4, with a tentative D call TRBD1 (6 bases). Trimming cost V 3 bases and J 0 bases, with 17 bases left between them. Germline CDR1 is MNHEY and CDR2 is SMNVEV (reference sequence). The CDR3 length is 18 residues. CDR3 protein: CASSFLLGGLATNEKLFF. For the CDR3, the DNA is TGTGCCAGCAGTTTTCTTTTGGGGGGGCTTGCAACTAATGAAAAACTGTTTTTT.

The V and J genes are TRBV11-2 and TRBJ2-7; a weak D match, TRBD2 (6 bases). Germline-derived CDR1 and CDR2 are SGHAT and FQNNGV. V was cut by 3 bases and J by 0 bases, with 12 bases left in between. The CDR3 contains 15 residues. CDR3 region: CASSFPWRDSYEQYF. CDR3 sequence (DNA): TGTGCCAGCAGCTTCCCTTGGAGGGACTCCTACGAGCAGTACTTC. The variable domain in full, with the rest retrieved from reference TRBV11-2 and TRBJ2-7, is EAGVAQSPRYKIIEKRQSVAFWCNPISGHATLYWYQQILGQGPKLLIQFQNNGVVDDSQLPKDRFSAERLKGVDSTLKIQPAKLEDSAVYLCASSFPWRDSYEQYFGPGTRLTVT.

The J gene is TRBJ1-3, the V gene TRBV5-1; TRBD1 might be the D (5 bases). The germline gives CDR1 SGHRS, CDR2 YFSETQ. CDR3 length: 17 residues. Trimming shortened V by 0 bases and J by 2 bases, and 15 bases separated the two germline ends. The CDR3 reads CASSLGTPPLAGNTIYF. CDR3 nucleotides: TGCGCCAGCAGCTTGGGGACACCCCCCTTAGCTGGAAACACCATATATTTT.

The chain carries TRBV5-1 and TRBJ2-6; 7 nucleotides align to TRBD1. The CDR3 is 18 residues long. The V gene end was trimmed by 4 bases and the J gene end by 0 bases; junction bases not matched to a gene: 10. From germline, CDR1 is SGHRS and CDR2 YFSETQ. The CDR3, as DNA: TGCGCCAGCAGCGTGGACAGGCCTGCCCTCTCTGGGGCCAACGTCCTGACTTTC. Its translation: CASSVDRPALSGANVLTF.

The chain couples TRBV7-2 to TRBJ2-1, with D tentatively TRBD1 (5 bases). V was trimmed by 3 bases and J by 4 bases, leaving 16 bases between them. The germline CDR1 and CDR2 sequences are SGHTA and FQGNSA. This CDR3 region has 16 residues. As DNA, the CDR3 is TGTGCCAGCAGCTTGGTAGGGGCATCGGCTTACAATGAGCAGTTCTTC. This translates into CASSLVGASAYNEQFF. Full variable domain (missing parts from reference TRBV7-2 and TRBJ2-1): GAGVSQSPSNKVTEKGKDVELRCDPISGHTALYWYRQSLGQGLEFLIYFQGNSAPDKSGLPSDRFSAERTGGSVSTLTIQRTQQEDSAVYLCASSLVGASAYNEQFFGPGTRLTVL.

The chain uses TRBV5-5 and TRBJ2-1; TRBD2 matches 12 bases. With V trimmed by 3 bases and J by 4 bases, 5 bases remained unmatched. Germline loops: CDR1 SGHKS, CDR2 YYEKEE (reference sequence). The CDR3 totals 16 residues. The CDR3 reads CASSSRTSGVYNEQFF. CDR3 nucleotide sequence: TGTGCCAGCAGCTCCAGGACTAGCGGGGTTTACAATGAGCAGTTCTTC.

V is TRBV19 and J is TRBJ2-3, with D uncertain. This CDR3 spans 12 amino acids. Germline CDR1 and CDR2: LNHDA and SQIVND (reference sequence). V lost 8 bases and J 2 bases, leaving 8 bases between the germline ends. In DNA form, the CDR3 reads TGTGCCAGTGCGGTTAACACAGATACGCAGTATTTT. Its protein product is CASAVNTDTQYF. Full variable domain (rest looked up from reference TRBV19 and TRBJ2-3): DGGITQSPKYLFRKEGQNVTLSCEQNLNHDAMYWYRQDPGQGLRLIYYSQIVNDFQKGDIAEGYSVSREKKESFPLTVTSAQKNPTAFYLCASAVNTDTQYFGPGTRLTVL.

This sequence joins TRBV6-1 and TRBJ2-1, with D tentatively TRBD2 (5 bases). The CDR3 has 17 amino acids. Germline CDR1 reads MNHNS; CDR2 reads SASEGT. Trimming stripped 3 bases from V and 0 bases from J, with 15 bases between. This CDR3 is CASSDGSRGYSYNEQFF. CDR3 in DNA: TGTGCCAGCAGTGATGGCTCTCGGGGATACTCCTACAATGAGCAGTTCTTC.

This sequence joins TRBV4-1 and TRBJ2-7, with D possibly TRBD1 on 6 matching bases. Germline CDR1 reads MGHRA; CDR2 reads YSYEKL. Trimming took 2 bases from V and 3 from J, leaving 11 bases between them. There are 14 residues in the CDR3. The CDR3 region has the DNA TGCGCCAGCAGCCAAAGGGACAAAATCTACGAGCAGTACTTC. This codes for CASSQRDKIYEQYF.

The rearrangement uses TRBV28 and TRBJ2-1, with D maybe TRBD2 (5 bases). The CDR3 is 16 residues long. Trimming took 5 bases from V and 0 from J, leaving 14 bases between them. Germline V gene data show CDR1 as MDHEN and CDR2 as SYDVKM. CDR3 sequence reads: CASSPLRGSSYNEQFF. The CDR3 DNA sequence: TGTGCCAGCAGTCCGCTACGGGGAAGCTCCTACAATGAGCAGTTCTTC.

The V and J genes are TRBV15 and TRBJ2-3; D is perhaps TRBD2 (6 bases). The CDR3 extends over 15 amino acids. Germline CDR1 is LNHNV and CDR2 is YYDKDF (reference sequence). Trimming shortened V by 3 bases and J by 2 bases, and 12 bases separated the two germline ends. The CDR3 DNA sequence: TGTGCCACCAGCAGGACGGGGGAGTTCACAGATACGCAGTATTTT. It translates to CATSRTGEFTDTQYF.

The V call is TRBV4-3, the J call TRBJ2-3; D may be TRBD2 (6 bases). The CDR3 is made up of 17 amino acids. CDR1 and CDR2 (germline): LGHNA, YSLEER. The ends were cut back, 0 bases at V and 0 bases at J, with 13 bases in the middle. The DNA for the CDR3 is TGCGCCAGCAGCCAAGACCCCCGGGGGACTAGCACAGATACGCAGTATTTT. Translating it yields CASSQDPRGTSTDTQYF.

The genes are TRBV7-9 and TRBJ1-2, with TRBD1 matching over 9 bases. J lost 4 bases, V lost 8 bases, and 8 bases had no gene match. CDR1 and CDR2 (germline): SEHNR, FQNEAQ (reference sequence). CDR3 length: 14 residues. CDR3 DNA sequence: TGTGCCAGCGGCGACAGGGGGAGGCCCTATGGCTACACCTTC. Protein product: CASGDRGRPYGYTF. Full variable domain (outside the CDR3, taken from reference TRBV7-9 and TRBJ1-2): DTGVSQNPRHKITKRGQNVTFRCDPISEHNRLYWYRQTLGQGPEFLTYFQNEAQLEKSRLLSDRFSAERPKGSFSTLEIQRTEQGDSAMYLCASGDRGRPYGYTFGSGTRLTVV.

The rearrangement links TRBV5-1 to TRBJ2-1; 12 bases match TRBD2. V shed 4 bases and J 4 bases; nucleotides not matched to a gene: 6. The CDR3 length is 16 residues. Germline loops: CDR1 SGHRS, CDR2 YFSETQ. The CDR3 DNA sequence: TGCGCCAGCAGCACCAGGACTAGCGGGATTTACAATGAGCAGTTCTTC. Translation gives CASSTRTSGIYNEQFF.

This clone occurred a few times. The V call is TRBV4-1, the J call TRBJ2-1; maybe TRBD2 (5 bases). CDR1 is MGHRA and CDR2 is YSYEKL in the germline V gene. This CDR3 is 13 amino acids long. V lost 0 bases and J lost 13, with 13 bases in between. This CDR3 is CASSQDPGMLQFF. CDR3 coding DNA: TGCGCCAGCAGCCAAGACCCGGGGATGCTACAGTTCTTC.

This sequence joins TRBV6-5 and TRBJ2-5, with 10 bases aligning to TRBD1. Germline-derived CDR1 and CDR2 are MNHEY and SVGAGI. V shed 0 bases, J shed 9 bases, and the junction held 7 bases outside the gene matches. This CDR3 comprises 15 residues. CDR3 in amino acids: CASSYSGTGAGAQYF. CDR3 sequence (DNA): TGTGCCAGCAGTTACTCGGGGACAGGGGCTGGGGCCCAGTACTTC.

The chain recombines TRBV6-6 with TRBJ2-7; 11 positions match TRBD2. The CDR3 sequence is 16 residues long. V gave up 2 bases and J gave up 4 bases; unmatched junction bases: 7. Germline assignment: CDR1 MNHNY and CDR2 SVGAGI (reference sequence). As DNA, the CDR3 is TGTGCCAGCAGTTACGGGGGTAGCGGGAGGGATTACGAGCAGTACGTC. It codes for CASSYGGSGRDYEQYV.

The chain recombines TRBV6-1 with TRBJ2-5; 7 bases fit TRBD1. Germline V gene lookup returns CDR1 MNHNS and CDR2 SASEGT. This CDR3 spans 13 amino acids. The V segment lost 6 bases and the J segment 4 bases; nucleotides outside the gene matches: 5. The CDR3 coding sequence is TGTGCCAGCAGAAGGGGGCTGGTAGAGACCCAGTACTTC. Its protein is CASRRGLVETQYF.

J is TRBJ2-3 and V is TRBV9, with D possibly being TRBD2 (6 bases). The V end was cut by 4 bases, the J end by 1 base, with 25 bases between. There are 19 residues in the CDR3. Germline CDR1 and CDR2: SGDLS and YYNGEE. In nucleotides, the CDR3 is TGTGCCAGCAGCATGTTTGTGGCCCAGACGGAGGGGCGCACAGATACGCAGTATTTT. Translated, it gives CASSMFVAQTEGRTDTQYF.

V gene TRBV5-4 combines with J gene TRBJ1-4; 7 bases line up with TRBD1. The CDR3 totals 17 residues. From germline, CDR1 is SGHNT and CDR2 YYREEE (reference sequence). Trimming took 0 bases from V and 2 from J; bases not matched to a gene: 7. In DNA form, the CDR3 reads TGTGCCAGCAGCTTGGGAAACAGGGGAGGCACTAATGAAAAACTGTTTTTT. Translating it yields CASSLGNRGGTNEKLFF.

V usage is TRBV9 and J usage is TRBJ2-7, with TRBD1 identical over 12 bases. Trimming cost V 4 bases and J 0 bases; bases outside gene matches: 17. The V gene's germline CDR1 is SGDLS and CDR2 YYNGEE. The CDR3 loop spans 20 amino acids. In nucleotides, the CDR3 is TGTGCCAGCAGCTCCTTTTCCGGGACAGGGGGCAAAATCAGCTCCTACGAGCAGTACTTC. Its protein product is CASSSFSGTGGKISSYEQYF.

The rearrangement links TRBV11-3 to TRBJ2-7; 7 nucleotides line up with TRBD2. V shed 3 bases, J shed 3 bases, and the junction held 5 bases outside the gene matches. This CDR3 spans 14 amino acids. Germline V gene sequence: CDR1 SGHNT, CDR2 YENEEA. The CDR3 bases are TGTGCCAGCAGCTTGAGGGCGGGAGTCTACGAGCAGTACGTC. The encoded protein is CASSLRAGVYEQYV.

This clone was counted many times. V usage is TRBV7-8 and J usage is TRBJ2-2; D is possibly TRBD2 (7 bases). Germline V lookup: CDR1 SGHVS, CDR2 FQNEAQ. The CDR3 covers 15 residues. V lost 0 bases, J lost 5 bases, and 10 bases lay in between. Here the CDR3 reads CASSLAGGGTGELFF. The CDR3 DNA is TGTGCCAGCAGCTTAGCGGGAGGGGGTACCGGGGAGCTGTTTTTT.

The chain has TRBV30 and TRBJ1-1; TRBD1 matches at 7 bases. This CDR3 region has 12 residues. The V gene end was trimmed by 8 bases and the J gene end by 0 bases; junction bases not matched to a gene: 3. Per germline, CDR1 GTSNPN and CDR2 SVGIG (reference sequence). CDR3 sequence reads: CAGGQMNTEAFF. The CDR3 DNA follows: TGTGCCGGGGGACAGATGAACACTGAAGCTTTCTTT. The full variable domain, in which reference TRBV30 and TRBJ1-1 provide the parts outside the CDR3, is SQTIHQWPATLVQPVGSPLSLECTVEGTSNPNLYWYRQAAGRGLQLLFYSVGIGQISSEVPQNLSASRPQDRQFILSSKKLLLSDSGFYLCAGGQMNTEAFFGQGTRLTVV.

The chain is built from TRBV4-1 and TRBJ2-5, with 11 bases lining up with TRBD1. V was clipped by 6 bases and J by 1 base; unmatched bases: 7. The CDR3 sequence is 16 residues long. Germline V CDR1 and CDR2: MGHRA, YSYEKL. The CDR3 DNA sequence: TGCGCCAGCAGTCCCGGGACAGGGGGTTTCCAAGAGACCCAGTACTTC. Translation gives CASSPGTGGFQETQYF.

This chain links TRBV6-1 with TRBJ2-3; perhaps TRBD1 as D (6 bases). This CDR3 comprises 15 residues. V gave up 6 bases and J gave up 2 bases, with 15 bases separating them. Germline-derived CDR1 and CDR2 are MNHNS and SASEGT. The CDR3 loop is CASSRTEGHTDTQYF. The CDR3 DNA follows: TGTGCCAGCAGCCGGACAGAGGGACACACAGATACGCAGTATTTT.

V and J are TRBV19 and TRBJ2-7, with D unresolved. V shed 6 bases and J shed 0 bases, with 9 bases lying between them. In germline, CDR1 is LNHDA, CDR2 SQIVND (reference sequence). This CDR3 spans 13 amino acids. The CDR3 DNA sequence: TGTGCCAGTAGCCTCCGGGTCTCCTACGAGCAGTACTTC. This encodes CASSLRVSYEQYF.

This clone was found a few times. This rearrangement joins TRBV28 to TRBJ1-1; a possible D gene is TRBD1 (5 bases). The ends were cut back, 5 bases at V and 7 bases at J, with 14 bases in the middle. The CDR3 extends over 13 amino acids. Per the germline V gene, CDR1 is MDHEN and CDR2 is SYDVKM. The DNA for the CDR3 is TGTGCCAGCAGTCCCCGCGGCAGGGTTGAAGCTTTCTTT. Translation gives CASSPRGRVEAFF.

The rearrangement links TRBV19 to TRBJ2-1; D not resolved. The CDR3 extends over 14 amino acids. Trimming removed 4 bases from V and 4 bases from J, with 11 bases in between. From germline, CDR1 is LNHDA and CDR2 SQIVND (reference sequence). The CDR3 region is CASSKVTKYNEQFF. The CDR3 DNA reads as TGTGCCAGTAGTAAGGTTACTAAGTACAATGAGCAGTTCTTC.